The source of this TCR beta chain is a study of blood T cell repertoires in COVID-19 (dated by TCRdb to about 2020). Regarding the study in general: Samples from collaborators originated in the United States, Italy and Spain and spanned both the acute and convalescent phases of COVID-19. The prospective study material was composed of cDNA or gDNA derived from T cells, B-cell-depleted T cells, or PBMCs. Subjects who had been exposed to COVID-19, were actively infected with it, or had recovered from it provided the deeply sampled blood TCRbeta repertoires that made up the dataset. The repertoires were released in a freely available public database meant as a resource for research on the immune response to SARS-CoV-2. Samples came from the ongoing ImmuneRACE study (first 160 participants) plus 1,254 subjects from 6 global collaborators. Nearly every sample came with metadata listing a de-identified subject ID, COVID-19 status, age in years and sex. HLA class I and class II types, where available, came from metadata supplied by the sample provider rather than from assay-based typing. The investigation overall reported the following: The amount of clinical and demographic metadata varied by source and participant and was provided uncurated.

A remark on this clone: There is no known antigen for this receptor. No clone much larger than this one lies a single base away; base qualities are absent.

At one collaborating source in Seattle, patients were enrolled during active infection and were followed longitudinally through the course of disease. Whole blood was collected in K2EDTA tubes by collaborating institutions according to the institutions' own protocols. For TCRbeta analysis, collaborator samples were shipped as frozen whole blood, as isolated PBMCs, or as DNA extracted from either sample type. TCRbeta CDR3 regions were amplified from genomic DNA using the immunoSEQ Assay, a bias-controlled multiplex PCR. In the authors' own workflow: The number of nucleated cells in each sample was estimated by amplification of reference gene primers within the assay. Sequence reads were collapsed and filtered to measure the absolute abundance of every unique TCRbeta CDR3 rearrangement. Productive Simpson clonality was computed per sample as the square root of Simpson's diversity index over productive rearrangements. What TCRdb holds here is the immuneACCESS table cut down to in-frame rearrangements. Part of the clones is not present; checked against another copy, under half of the missing clones reflect an unresolved V gene, and the others are unexplained. V and J calls and clone size are copied from that table; D and trimming were computed from the DNA. The sample table holds about 300,000 clones, of which 84% were seen once. The ten top clones hold more than 1.2% of the sample.

V loses 3 bases of germline sequence and J loses 4 bases, and the interval between the two ends is 13 bases. Per the germline V gene, KGHSH is the CDR1 and LQKENI is the CDR2. The CDR3 numbers 15 residues from cysteine through phenylalanine. Only the CDR3 region is kept as DNA, spanning 45 bases read in frame from base 1. The chain was built from TRBV18 and TRBJ1-3, with the D gene call left open. The receptor comes from a human donor with COVID-19, enrolled during active disease. The donor label of this sample is uncertain. Sequencing input: peripheral blood. The DNA sequence reads TGTGCCAGCTCACCCTATTTGGAGAGCGGAAACACCATATATTTT. Translation gives CASSPYLESGNTIYF.